This T cell receptor (beta chain) was identified in a study of T cells expressing NK-cell markers. Overall study: Seven of the eight sequenced donors were classified as HCMV-seropositive, and one was classified as seronegative.

Libraries used 5'RACE template switching adding universal primer site and UMIs. TCRdb re-called the 5' RACE reads, yielding one record per CDR3 amino acid sequence without DNA. Its table records about half a million distinct CDR3 sequences. Study-level results: Whether expanded NKG2C+ T cell clones recognized HCMV stayed uncertain. Also leading the CD3+CD56-NKG2C+ fraction in a few donors were these clonotypes.

Details on this clonotype: Its antigen is undetermined.

This receptor was obtained from a woman between 50 and 59 years old in good health. The sequenced sample consisted of blood T cells: a sorted CD56 or NKG2C T cell subset, CD4+ or CD8+ T cells, or bulk PBMC T cells (not recorded which).

The CDR3 protein is CASSAGLVWTGELFF. The chain uses TRBV6-1 and TRBJ2-2; as DNA is missing, the TRBD2 call by TCRdb cannot be tested. CDR1 and CDR2 (germline): MNHNS, SASEGT. This CDR3 is built from 15 residues.